These T cell receptor beta chains were read from a single sample in a study of cytomegalovirus exposure and HLA in healthy donors. Clones were read by immunoSEQ multiplex PCR, and TCRdb kept only the in-frame ones, dropping some. The data show over 150,000 clones, roughly 85% seen once. Sequencing input: PBMCs. The source of these receptors is a woman aged 50 to 60 in good health and CMV-seronegative. Both conserved end residues are part of each CDR3. D genes are given only for firm matches. Not all rows give a size; the values are once, few, many and, for expanded clones, a class.

clone_size,d_call,v_call,j_call,cdr3_length,cdr3_nt,cdr3_aa
.,.,TRBV6-1,TRBJ1-2,16,TGTGCCAGCAGTGAAAGGACAGTGAGATCGTTAGGGGGCTACACCTTC,CASSERTVRSLGGYTF
.,TRBD1,TRBV10-3,TRBJ2-7,14,TGTGCCATCAGTCCGGGACAGGGGCACCACGAGCAGTACTTC,CAISPGQGHHEQYF
.,.,TRBV4-3,TRBJ2-3,17,TGCGCCAGCAGCCGAGGGTCCGGGGGTGCGGTGTCAGATACGCAGTATTTT,CASSRGSGGAVSDTQYF
.,.,TRBV7-2,TRBJ1-1,13,TGTGCCAGCAGCTTAGTATTTTCCACTGAAGCTTTCTTT,CASSLVFSTEAFF
.,.,TRBV6-1,TRBJ1-2,14,TGTGCCAGCAGTGAAAAGGGGCGGTACTATGGCTACACCTTC,CASSEKGRYYGYTF
few,TRBD1,TRBV19,TRBJ1-1,13,TGTGCCAGTGCCACACAGGGGAACCCTGAAGCTTTCTTT,CASATQGNPEAFF
.,TRBD2,TRBV6-5,TRBJ2-5,13,TGTGCCAGCACACTAGCGGGAGAAGAGACCCAGTACTTC,CASTLAGEETQYF
.,.,TRBV6-5,TRBJ2-7,14,TGTGCCAGTAGTTACTCGTACAGGAGCGACGAGCAGTACTTC,CASSYSYRSDEQYF
.,.,TRBV28,TRBJ2-7,13,TGTGCCACCCTTAGGGCAGGGAAAGGCGAGCAGTACTTC,CATLRAGKGEQYF
.,.,TRBV5-1,TRBJ1-2,16,TGCGCCAGCAGCTTGGGTGCGATTCAAGGTGAGGGTGACTACACCTTC,CASSLGAIQGEGDYTF
.,TRBD2,TRBV29-1,TRBJ2-7,14,TGCAGCGCGGAAAAGCGGGGGCCCGCCTACGAGCAGTACTTC,CSAEKRGPAYEQYF
.,TRBD2,TRBV7-8,TRBJ2-3,16,TGTGCCAGCAGCTTGGGGAGGCGGGAGGCCACAGATACGCAGTATTTT,CASSLGRREATDTQYF
.,.,TRBV28,TRBJ1-5,15,TGTGCCAGCAGTTCCCCAGCAGGGGTGGTTCAGCCCCAGCATTTT,CASSSPAGVVQPQHF
.,TRBD2,TRBV7-2,TRBJ2-1,13,TGTGCCAGCAGACTAGCGGGAGGCAATGAGCAGTTCTTC,CASRLAGGNEQFF
.,.,TRBV7-9,TRBJ2-1,16,TGTGCCAGCAGCGTATTAGGCGACATGAGGGGGAATGAGCAGTTCTTC,CASSVLGDMRGNEQFF
.,TRBD1,TRBV28,TRBJ2-7,15,TGTGCCAGCAGTTCTCCAGGACAGGGGGCGTACGAGCAGTACTTC,CASSSPGQGAYEQYF
.,TRBD2,TRBV4-3,TRBJ2-7,15,TGCGCCAGCAGCCAAGGAACTAGCGGGGCCTACGAGCAGTACTTC,CASSQGTSGAYEQYF
.,.,TRBV7-4,TRBJ2-7,17,TGTGCCAGCAGCCCTAATGGGGGCCCCCGGGATCCGTACGAGCAGTACTTC,CASSPNGGPRDPYEQYF
.,TRBD1,TRBV5-1,TRBJ2-5,14,TGCGCCAGCAGACGTCAGGGGGCGGAAGAGACCCAGTACTTC,CASRRQGAEETQYF
.,.,TRBV7-2,TRBJ1-1,15,TGTGCCAGCAGCCTCCAGGGCCACGCGAACACTGAAGCTTTCTTT,CASSLQGHANTEAFF
.,.,TRBV19,TRBJ1-4,17,TGTGCCAGTTCCCAGGGAAGCCTGCTCGCCTATAATGAAAAACTGTTTTTT,CASSQGSLLAYNEKLFF
.,.,TRBV6-5,TRBJ2-1,15,TGTGCCAGCAGTTACTCGAGATTACAGGGTCATGAGCAGTTCTTC,CASSYSRLQGHEQFF
.,.,TRBV7-2,TRBJ2-7,14,TGTGCCAGCAGCTTGGGGAGGACCCTCTACGAGCAGTACTTC,CASSLGRTLYEQYF
few,.,TRBV13,TRBJ2-1,15,TGTGCCAGCAGCTTTTCGGGGTGGCTTGTCTATGAGCAGTTCTTC,CASSFSGWLVYEQFF
.,.,TRBV13,TRBJ2-7,15,TGTGCCAGCAGCATACAACAAAAGGAGATCTACGAGCAGTACTTC,CASSIQQKEIYEQYF
.,.,TRBV18,TRBJ1-2,19,TGTGCCAGCTCACCCTTCTCCGTCTTGGGTGGGAAAGGAGGGTATGGCTACACCTTC,CASSPFSVLGGKGGYGYTF
.,TRBD1,TRBV27,TRBJ2-7,14,TGTGCCAGCAGTTTGTACAGGGGTGGCTACGAGCAGTACTTC,CASSLYRGGYEQYF
.,.,TRBV6-1,TRBJ2-7,15,TGTGCCAGCAGCGAGGCCGGGACATACTCCTACGAGCAGTACTTC,CASSEAGTYSYEQYF
.,TRBD1,TRBV19,TRBJ2-3,14,TGTGCCAGCCGGGACAGGGGGCGCACAGATACGCAGTATTTT,CASRDRGRTDTQYF
.,.,TRBV5-1,TRBJ2-5,13,TGCGCCAGCAGCTTCCTCGGCCAAGAGACCCAGTACTTC,CASSFLGQETQYF
few,.,TRBV6-5,TRBJ1-1,15,TGTGCCAGCAGTACCCACGAGCCGGGAGGCACTGAAGCTTTCTTT,CASSTHEPGGTEAFF
.,.,TRBV19,TRBJ1-1,17,TGTGCCAGTAGTATGGGAGAGGGACTGACATGGAACACTGAAGCTTTCTTT,CASSMGEGLTWNTEAFF
.,.,TRBV10-3,TRBJ2-7,12,TGTGCCTCCCGGGGGACCGAAGACGAGCAGTACTTC,CASRGTEDEQYF
.,.,TRBV9,TRBJ2-1,15,TGTGCCAGCAGCGTCTATAGCGGCTCCTACAATGAGCAGTTCTTC,CASSVYSGSYNEQFF
.,TRBD2,TRBV6-5,TRBJ2-3,16,TGTGCCAGCAGTTACGGCAGGACTAGCGGGGTAGATACGCAGTATTTT,CASSYGRTSGVDTQYF
few,TRBD2,TRBV9,TRBJ2-1,14,TGTGCCAGCACCGCCGGGGGGGCCTACAATGAGCAGTTCTTC,CASTAGGAYNEQFF
.,TRBD1,TRBV9,TRBJ1-2,12,TGTGCCAGCAGTGCGGACAGGAAGGGCTACACCTTC,CASSADRKGYTF
.,TRBD1,TRBV10-3,TRBJ1-2,15,TGTGCCATCAGTGAGAGGGTGACAGGGAACTATGGCTACACCTTC,CAISERVTGNYGYTF
once,.,TRBV11-2,TRBJ2-3,13,TGTGCCAGCAGCTTAGCAGGAACTGATACGCAGTATTTT,CASSLAGTDTQYF
.,TRBD1,TRBV19,TRBJ1-5,15,TGTGCCAGTAGCCCGGGAAGACAGGGCTGGCAGCCCCAGCATTTT,CASSPGRQGWQPQHF
.,TRBD2,TRBV5-1,TRBJ2-7,16,TGCGCCAGCAGCTTGTGGCGGGGGGGCCTCCTCGCCGAGCAGTACTTC,CASSLWRGGLLAEQYF
few,.,TRBV14,TRBJ2-1,15,TGTGCCAGCAGCCAAGGAGGTACTATCACCCTCGAGCAGTTCTTC,CASSQGGTITLEQFF
once,.,TRBV6-5,TRBJ1-1,13,TGTGCCAGCGAGCAACTCCGAAACACTGAAGCTTTCTTT,CASEQLRNTEAFF
.,TRBD1,TRBV4-3,TRBJ2-1,16,TGCGCCAGCAGCCAAGTACCGTCAGGGGGTCACAATGAGCAGTTCTTC,CASSQVPSGGHNEQFF
.,.,TRBV11-2,TRBJ1-5,15,TGTGCCAGCAGTGTTAGGGGCAATAGCAATCAGCCCCAGCATTTT,CASSVRGNSNQPQHF
.,TRBD2,TRBV6-5,TRBJ2-1,14,TGTGCCAGCAGTATCCGGGACTACCGCAATGAGCAGTTCTTC,CASSIRDYRNEQFF
.,TRBD1,TRBV9,TRBJ1-6,16,TGTGCCAGCAGCGTCGCTAGGGACAGGGGGAATTCACCCCTCCACTTT,CASSVARDRGNSPLHF
.,.,TRBV11-2,TRBJ1-5,13,TGTGCCAGCAGCTCGGGAGGCAATCAGCCCCAGCATTTT,CASSSGGNQPQHF
.,.,TRBV9,TRBJ2-6,15,TGTGCCAGCAGCGTAGGGGGGGCTGGGGCCAACGTCCTGACTTTC,CASSVGGAGANVLTF
.,.,TRBV9,TRBJ2-2,14,TGTGCCAGCGGCCCACAGGTAGATCCCGGGGAGCTGTTTTTT,CASGPQVDPGELFF
.,TRBD2,TRBV28,TRBJ2-2,16,TGTGCCAGCACTAAAAGAGCGGGGTCGAACACCGGGGAGCTGTTTTTT,CASTKRAGSNTGELFF
.,.,TRBV28,TRBJ2-2,12,.,CASSSSYGELFF
.,TRBD1,TRBV19,TRBJ1-6,17,TGTGCCAGTGGACAGGGACAGGGAAGCTCCTATAATTCACCCCTCCACTTT,CASGQGQGSSYNSPLHF
few,.,TRBV12-5,TRBJ1-3,14,TGTGCTAGTGGGAGAGGGGGTACTGGAAACACCATATATTTT,CASGRGGTGNTIYF
.,TRBD1,TRBV28,TRBJ1-1,14,TGTGCCAGCAGTATCAGGGGGCTAGGCGCTGAAGCTTTCTTT,CASSIRGLGAEAFF
.,TRBD2,TRBV7-9,TRBJ2-1,19,TGTGCCAGCAGCCCTTTTACCGTAACTAGCGCGAGCTCCTACAATGAGCAGTTCTTC,CASSPFTVTSASSYNEQFF
.,.,TRBV28,TRBJ2-1,15,TGTGCCAGCAGCCGACACCGGGACTCCTACAATGAGCAGTTCTTC,CASSRHRDSYNEQFF
.,.,TRBV30,TRBJ1-3,14,TGTGCCTGGAGTGCGGGAGGGGATGGAAACACCATATATTTT,CAWSAGGDGNTIYF
.,TRBD1,TRBV28,TRBJ1-3,17,TGTGCCAGCACCACGGGGGACAGTTCACTCTCTGGAAACACCATATATTTT,CASTTGDSSLSGNTIYF
.,TRBD2,TRBV29-1,TRBJ2-2,14,TGCAGCGCAGAGCGGGGGAGACACACCGGGGAGCTGTTTTTT,CSAERGRHTGELFF